These T cell receptor beta chains were read from a single sample in a study of shared clonotypes between healthy human individuals. Generated by immunoSEQ multiplex PCR, the TCRdb table keeps only in-frame clones and is missing some. The sample lists under 650,000 clones, around 96% occurring once. The source material was naive CD4+ T cells sorted from blood. Receptor source: a woman aged 25-40 years in good health. The CDR3 runs from the conserved cysteine through the conserved F or W. The D gene is left open where the match is weak. For some rows the clone size is stated as once, few or many, or as a class when expanded; others skip it.

abundance: .
len: 16
j_gene: TRBJ1-4
v_gene: TRBV6-5
d_gene: .
CDR3aa: CASSYMRGTTNEKLFF
CDR3nt: TGTGCCAGCAGTTACATGAGGGGAACAACTAATGAAAAACTGTTTTTT

abundance: .
len: 18
j_gene: TRBJ1-4
v_gene: TRBV6-4
d_gene: TRBD1
CDR3aa: CASLPGQPNPTTNEKLFF
CDR3nt: TGTGCCAGTCTGCCGGGACAGCCTAACCCCACAACTAATGAAAAACTGTTTTTT

abundance: .
len: 15
j_gene: TRBJ1-1
v_gene: TRBV5-1
d_gene: .
CDR3aa: CASSLEPGSNTEAFF
CDR3nt: TGCGCCAGCAGCTTGGAACCGGGATCGAACACTGAAGCTTTCTTT

abundance: .
len: 16
j_gene: TRBJ2-5
v_gene: TRBV23-1
d_gene: TRBD2
CDR3aa: CASSQKLAGGPVEAYF
CDR3nt: TGCGCCAGCAGTCAAAAGCTAGCGGGAGGCCCAGTGGAGGCCTACTTC

abundance: .
len: 13
j_gene: TRBJ2-1
v_gene: TRBV28
d_gene: .
CDR3aa: CASNGDSYNEQFF
CDR3nt: TGTGCCAGCAACGGAGACTCCTACAATGAGCAGTTCTTC

abundance: .
len: 16
j_gene: TRBJ2-1
v_gene: TRBV10-2
d_gene: .
CDR3aa: CASSKVAGKAWNEQFF
CDR3nt: TGCGCCAGCAGTAAGGTGGCGGGGAAGGCGTGGAATGAGCAGTTCTTC

abundance: .
len: 14
j_gene: TRBJ2-5
v_gene: TRBV6-1
d_gene: .
CDR3aa: CASSDWQTRETQYF
CDR3nt: TGTGCCAGCAGTGATTGGCAGACGAGAGAGACCCAGTACTTC

abundance: .
len: 13
j_gene: TRBJ2-7
v_gene: TRBV5-1
d_gene: .
CDR3aa: CASSLGPNYEQYF
CDR3nt: TGCGCCAGCAGCTTGGGCCCCAATTACGAGCAGTACTTC

abundance: .
len: 15
j_gene: TRBJ2-1
v_gene: TRBV2
d_gene: .
CDR3aa: CASSARGNSYNEQFF
CDR3nt: TGTGCCAGCAGTGCTCGGGGTAATTCCTACAATGAGCAGTTCTTC

abundance: .
len: 15
j_gene: TRBJ2-7
v_gene: TRBV6-5
d_gene: TRBD2
CDR3aa: CASSYSLAAPYEQYF
CDR3nt: TGTGCCAGCAGTTACTCCCTAGCGGCCCCCTACGAGCAGTACTTC

abundance: .
len: 16
j_gene: TRBJ2-6
v_gene: TRBV4-2
d_gene: .
CDR3aa: CASSQAYPRGANVLTF
CDR3nt: TGTGCCAGCAGCCAAGCATATCCTAGGGGGGCCAACGTCCTGACTTTC

abundance: .
len: 15
j_gene: TRBJ2-7
v_gene: TRBV5-6
d_gene: TRBD1
CDR3aa: CASSRFEDRGHEQYF
CDR3nt: TGTGCCAGCAGCCGCTTCGAGGACAGGGGCCACGAGCAGTACTTC

abundance: .
len: 12
j_gene: TRBJ1-5
v_gene: TRBV29-1
d_gene: TRBD1
CDR3aa: CSVKTGMEPQHF
CDR3nt: TGCAGCGTCAAGACAGGGATGGAGCCCCAGCATTTT

abundance: .
len: 14
j_gene: TRBJ1-3
v_gene: TRBV7-7
d_gene: .
CDR3aa: CASSENRAGNTIYF
CDR3nt: TGTGCCAGCAGCGAAAACAGGGCTGGAAACACCATATATTTT

abundance: .
len: 17
j_gene: TRBJ2-3
v_gene: TRBV21-1
d_gene: .
CDR3aa: CASRGLAGPRGTDTQYF
CDR3nt: TGTGCCAGCAGAGGACTAGCGGGTCCCCGAGGCACAGATACGCAGTATTTT

abundance: .
len: 17
j_gene: TRBJ2-1
v_gene: TRBV15
d_gene: TRBD1
CDR3aa: CATSTHAGTGAGNEQFF
CDR3nt: TGTGCCACCAGCACGCATGCCGGGACAGGGGCCGGCAATGAGCAGTTCTTC

abundance: .
len: 15
j_gene: TRBJ1-5
v_gene: TRBV6-6
d_gene: .
CDR3aa: CASRTHTGRDQPQHF
CDR3nt: TGTGCCAGCAGAACACATACAGGTAGGGATCAGCCCCAGCATTTT

abundance: .
len: 13
j_gene: TRBJ2-7
v_gene: TRBV19
d_gene: .
CDR3aa: CASSSRTSYEQYF
CDR3nt: TGTGCCAGTAGTAGCAGGACCTCCTACGAGCAGTACTTC

abundance: .
len: 14
j_gene: TRBJ2-7
v_gene: TRBV21-1
d_gene: .
CDR3aa: CASSKEGLSYEQYF
CDR3nt: TGTGCCAGCAGCAAAGAGGGCCTCTCATACGAGCAGTACTTC

abundance: .
len: 16
j_gene: TRBJ1-5
v_gene: TRBV28
d_gene: .
CDR3aa: CASNLSPRGAKQPQHF
CDR3nt: TGTGCCAGCAATCTAAGTCCACGGGGGGCCAAACAGCCCCAGCATTTT

abundance: .
len: 14
j_gene: TRBJ2-7
v_gene: TRBV19
d_gene: TRBD2
CDR3aa: CASRGLAESYEQYF
CDR3nt: TGTGCCAGTAGAGGACTAGCGGAGTCCTACGAGCAGTACTTC

abundance: once
len: 14
j_gene: TRBJ2-7
v_gene: TRBV5-1
d_gene: .
CDR3aa: CASSLAGLSYEQYF
CDR3nt: TGCGCCAGCAGCTTGGCAGGGCTGTCCTACGAGCAGTACTTC

abundance: .
len: 14
j_gene: TRBJ1-2
v_gene: TRBV6-1
d_gene: TRBD1
CDR3aa: CASSPQTGNYGYTF
CDR3nt: TGTGCCAGCAGCCCCCAGACAGGGAATTATGGCTACACCTTC

abundance: .
len: 15
j_gene: TRBJ2-5
v_gene: TRBV25-1
d_gene: .
CDR3aa: CASSDEGAGVETQYF
CDR3nt: TGTGCCAGCAGTGACGAAGGGGCAGGTGTCGAGACCCAGTACTTC

abundance: .
len: 15
j_gene: TRBJ1-4
v_gene: TRBV5-4
d_gene: .
CDR3aa: CASSFGGQANEKLFF
CDR3nt: TGTGCCAGCAGTTTTGGGGGGCAGGCTAATGAAAAACTGTTTTTT

abundance: .
len: 16
j_gene: TRBJ2-1
v_gene: TRBV12-5
d_gene: TRBD1
CDR3aa: CASGLIDRDRSNEQFF
CDR3nt: TGTGCTAGTGGTTTGATCGACCGGGACAGGTCTAATGAGCAGTTCTTC

abundance: .
len: 14
j_gene: TRBJ2-1
v_gene: TRBV15
d_gene: TRBD2
CDR3aa: CATSRVSGGNEQFF
CDR3nt: TGTGCCACCAGCAGAGTTTCGGGAGGGAATGAGCAGTTCTTC

abundance: .
len: 18
j_gene: TRBJ2-2
v_gene: TRBV9
d_gene: .
CDR3aa: CASSVAWIGLQNTGELFF
CDR3nt: TGTGCCAGCAGCGTAGCTTGGATAGGACTACAGAACACCGGGGAGCTGTTTTTT

abundance: .
len: 17
j_gene: TRBJ2-2
v_gene: TRBV21-1
d_gene: .
CDR3aa: CASSNMAGGPSAGELFF
CDR3nt: TGTGCCAGCAGCAATATGGCGGGAGGGCCGTCCGCCGGGGAGCTGTTTTTT

abundance: .
len: 16
j_gene: TRBJ1-1
v_gene: TRBV19
d_gene: TRBD1
CDR3aa: CASTKSDRGKNTEAFF
CDR3nt: TGTGCCAGTACCAAATCGGACAGGGGCAAGAACACTGAAGCTTTCTTT

abundance: .
len: 16
j_gene: TRBJ2-5
v_gene: TRBV28
d_gene: TRBD2
CDR3aa: CASSSSGTDPQETQYF
CDR3nt: TGTGCCAGCAGCTCCAGCGGGACGGATCCCCAAGAGACCCAGTACTTC

abundance: .
len: 14
j_gene: TRBJ1-2
v_gene: TRBV7-9
d_gene: .
CDR3aa: CASSPNKWDYGYTF
CDR3nt: TGTGCCAGCAGCCCGAATAAGTGGGACTATGGCTACACCTTC

abundance: .
len: 15
j_gene: TRBJ2-2
v_gene: TRBV5-1
d_gene: .
CDR3aa: CASSFTGDGTGELFF
CDR3nt: TGCGCCAGCAGCTTTACGGGAGATGGCACCGGGGAGCTGTTTTTT

abundance: .
len: 14
j_gene: TRBJ1-1
v_gene: TRBV4-1
d_gene: .
CDR3aa: CASSQDPGRGTGFF
CDR3nt: TGCGCCAGCAGCCAAGATCCGGGGCGCGGGACTGGTTTCTTT

abundance: .
len: 14
j_gene: TRBJ2-2
v_gene: TRBV6-6
d_gene: TRBD1
CDR3aa: CASSRDRDTGELFF
CDR3nt: TGTGCCAGCAGCCGGGACAGGGATACCGGGGAGCTGTTTTTT

abundance: .
len: 13
j_gene: TRBJ2-7
v_gene: TRBV21-1
d_gene: .
CDR3aa: CASSPRSSYEQYF
CDR3nt: TGTGCCAGCAGCCCCCGGTCCAGTTACGAGCAGTACTTC

abundance: .
len: 14
j_gene: TRBJ2-7
v_gene: TRBV6-6
d_gene: .
CDR3aa: CADVQADYSYEQYF
CDR3nt: TGTGCTGACGTACAGGCCGATTACTCCTACGAGCAGTACTTC

abundance: .
len: 16
j_gene: TRBJ2-2
v_gene: TRBV13
d_gene: TRBD1
CDR3aa: CASSQLTGLNTGELFF
CDR3nt: TGTGCCAGCAGCCAGTTGACAGGGTTGAACACCGGGGAGCTGTTTTTT

abundance: .
len: 13
j_gene: TRBJ1-1
v_gene: TRBV6-1
d_gene: .
CDR3aa: CASSGGRITEAFF
CDR3nt: TGTGCCAGCAGTGGGGGACGGATTACTGAAGCTTTCTTT